These T cell receptor beta chains were read from a single sample in a study of shared clonotypes between healthy human individuals. Profiled with immunoSEQ multiplex PCR; TCRdb holds only in-frame clones, not every one. The sample includes about 1 million clones, 75% to 85% seen only once; the top ten take approximately 0.56%. The source material was memory CD4+ T cells from PBMCs. The receptor source for this set is a man aged 18 to 29 in good health. Some clones in this sample may be carry-over from other donors' samples. CDR3s include the opening cysteine and the closing phenylalanine or tryptophan. Each record gives: J gene, D gene, V gene, clone size, CDR3 length, CDR3 DNA, CDR3 protein. D genes are given only for firm matches. Clone size is stated in some rows and not others, as once, few, many or a class when expanded.

>TRBJ2-1|.|TRBV27|few|15
TGTGCCAGCAGTCCCGACGGACTATCCTACAATGAGCAGTTCTTC
CASSPDGLSYNEQFF
>TRBJ2-7|.|TRBV5-6|few|16
TGTGCCAGCAGCTTCGCCCAGGGTCGGAGTACCTACGAGCAGTACTTC
CASSFAQGRSTYEQYF
>TRBJ2-1|.|TRBV29-1|few|12
TGCAGCGTTGCCAGGTCCTACAATGAGCAGTTCTTC
CSVARSYNEQFF
>TRBJ1-1|TRBD1|TRBV6-4|.|13
TGTGCCAGCAGTGACCAGACAGGGTCTGAAGCTTTCTTT
CASSDQTGSEAFF
>TRBJ1-3|TRBD1|TRBV5-1|.|18
TGCGCCAGCAGCCAATTATCCGGGACAGGCCTCTCTGGAAACACCATATATTTT
CASSQLSGTGLSGNTIYF
>TRBJ1-1|TRBD1|TRBV6-1|.|14
TGTGCCAGCAGTAGAGGACAGGGGGGCACTGAAGCTTTCTTT
CASSRGQGGTEAFF
>TRBJ1-1|.|TRBV30|.|13
TGTGCCTGGGCAGGGGAAATGAACACTGAAGCTTTCTTT
CAWAGEMNTEAFF
>TRBJ1-2|.|TRBV29-1|.|15
TGCAGCGTTCAGAAACGGGGGGATCTTAACTATGGCTACACCTTC
CSVQKRGDLNYGYTF
>TRBJ2-5|.|TRBV19|.|12
TGTGCCAGTAGTAGCCGGGGGGAGACCCAGTACTTC
CASSSRGETQYF
>TRBJ2-7|TRBD2|TRBV7-2|once|14
TGTGCCAGCAGCTTAGTCTGGTCTAGCGGGAACCAGTACTTC
CASSLVWSSGNQYF
>TRBJ1-3|TRBD1|TRBV15|.|18
TGTGCCACCAGCAGAGGTGTTTTTGGGGACAGGAGAGGAAACACCATATATTTT
CATSRGVFGDRRGNTIYF
>TRBJ2-7|.|TRBV6-5|once|15
TGTGCCAGCAGTTCCCCGTCCGGGCACTCCTACGAGCAGTACTTC
CASSSPSGHSYEQYF
>TRBJ1-2|.|TRBV10-3|.|13
TGTGCCATCAGTGAGTCGGTGTCGGTAGGCTACACCTTC
CAISESVSVGYTF
>TRBJ1-1|.|TRBV29-1|few|10
TGCAGCGTTCAGAAAGGCCTCGCTTTCTTT
CSVQKGLAFF
>TRBJ2-6|.|TRBV4-1|once|17
TGCGCCAGCAGCCAACTTGACCGGGCACGGGGGGCCAACGTCCTGACTTTC
CASSQLDRARGANVLTF
>TRBJ2-7|.|TRBV28|.|13
TGTGCCACCTATCCCCGGGGGATCGGCGAGCAGTACTTC
CATYPRGIGEQYF
>TRBJ1-1|.|TRBV6-6|many|11
TGTGCCAGCAGCCCCGGTGGTGAAGCTTTCTTT
CASSPGGEAFF
>TRBJ2-1|TRBD2|TRBV15|.|17
TGTGCCACCAGCAGAGTGGGGACTAGTGGGCCGGACAATGAGCAGTTCTTC
CATSRVGTSGPDNEQFF
>TRBJ2-1|TRBD2|TRBV5-6|.|18
TGTGCCAGCAGCTACACCGGTTTAAGGACTAGATCCTCCAATGAGCAGTTCTTC
CASSYTGLRTRSSNEQFF
>TRBJ2-5|.|TRBV4-3|.|13
TGCGCCAGCAGCCAAGGGTACCAAGAGACCCAGTACTTC
CASSQGYQETQYF
>TRBJ2-3|.|TRBV7-9|.|11
TGTGCCAGCAGGTTTACAGATACGCAGTATTTT
CASRFTDTQYF
>TRBJ1-2|TRBD1|TRBV6-5|.|14
TGTGCCAGCAGTAGGGACAGCGGATCGGTTGGCTACACCTTC
CASSRDSGSVGYTF
>TRBJ2-5|TRBD2|TRBV5-4|.|15
TGTGCCAGCAGCTCCTCCTTAGCGGGTCAAGAGACCCAGTACTTC
CASSSSLAGQETQYF
>TRBJ2-5|TRBD2|TRBV4-3|.|18
TGCGCCAGCAGCCAAGACCGGACTAGCGGGGGATTGGGGGAGACCCAGTACTTC
CASSQDRTSGGLGETQYF
>TRBJ2-1|.|TRBV7-3|.|12
TGTGCCAGCAGCTCGGGAGAAAATGAGCAGTTCTTC
CASSSGENEQFF
>TRBJ2-1|TRBD2|TRBV9|.|14
TGTGCCAGCAGCGTTAGCGGGAGAGCGGATGAGCAGTTCTTC
CASSVSGRADEQFF
>TRBJ2-1|TRBD2|TRBV7-2|.|16
TGTGCCAGCAGCTTAGTGTCGACTAGCGGGTACAATGAGCAGTTCTTC
CASSLVSTSGYNEQFF
>TRBJ2-7|.|TRBV7-9|.|14
TGTGCCAGCAGCTTAGATCAGAGAACCTACGAGCAGTACTTC
CASSLDQRTYEQYF
>TRBJ2-1|TRBD2|TRBV29-1|.|18
TGCAGCGTTGACCGACTAGCGGGAGGGCCTCGTGGTCGCAATGAGCAGTTCTTC
CSVDRLAGGPRGRNEQFF
>TRBJ2-5|.|TRBV28|.|15
TGTGCCAGCACCGCAGCCGGGTCCCTCACGAAGACCCAGTACTTC
CASTAAGSLTKTQYF
>TRBJ1-2|TRBD1|TRBV6-1|.|14
TGTGCCAGCAACAGGGGGCGAGGGAACTATGGCTACACCTTC
CASNRGRGNYGYTF
>TRBJ2-2|.|TRBV7-2|.|14
TGTGCCAGCAGCTTAGGGATCAACACCGGGGAGCTGTTTTTT
CASSLGINTGELFF
>TRBJ1-2|.|TRBV27|.|13
TGTGCCAGCAGTTTAGAAGCAGGCTATGGCTACACCTTC
CASSLEAGYGYTF
>TRBJ1-2|.|TRBV5-4|.|16
TGTGCCAGCAGCTTGGCCGAGGGACACCCTCCCTCCGGCTACACCTTC
CASSLAEGHPPSGYTF
>TRBJ1-1|.|TRBV5-1|.|14
TGCGCCAGCAGCTTGGAGGGGACGAACACTGAAGCTTTCTTT
CASSLEGTNTEAFF
>TRBJ2-7|.|TRBV6-1|.|14
TGTGCCAGCAGTCCTCAGGCGGACTCCTACGAGCAGTACTTC
CASSPQADSYEQYF
>TRBJ1-1|.|TRBV5-1|.|15
TGCGCCAGCAGCCCGGAAGCTACAGGGAATACTGAAGCTTTCTTT
CASSPEATGNTEAFF
>TRBJ1-2|.|TRBV7-2|.|14
TGTGCCAGCAGCTTAGCGTCGGCTAACTATGGCTACACCTTC
CASSLASANYGYTF
>TRBJ2-1|TRBD2|TRBV27|few|15
TGTGCCAGCGGGTGGGGGACTAAGGTAGCCAATGAGCAGTTCTTC
CASGWGTKVANEQFF
>TRBJ1-5|TRBD1|TRBV30|many|15
TGTGCCTGGAGTCAGGGGGCTAGGGAAAATCAGCCCCAGCATTTT
CAWSQGARENQPQHF
>TRBJ2-2|TRBD2|TRBV7-8|.|17
TGTGCCAGCAGCTCCTATGGCGGGAGCGGGGGCACCGGGGAGCTGTTTTTT
CASSSYGGSGGTGELFF
>TRBJ2-3|.|TRBV5-1|once|15
TGCGCCAGCAGCTTACAGGGCATTGGTACAGATACGCAGTATTTT
CASSLQGIGTDTQYF
>TRBJ2-7|.|TRBV7-6|few|15
TGTGCCAGCAGCCCACGGGGGACCCGATTTCACGAGCAGTACTTC
CASSPRGTRFHEQYF
>TRBJ2-3|.|TRBV7-9|.|16
TGTGCCACCGCTATTAAGGCCCAGCTTAGCACAGATACGCAGTATTTT
CATAIKAQLSTDTQYF
>TRBJ2-7|TRBD1|TRBV5-1|.|14
TGCGCCAGCAGCTTGGACGGGACAGGGCTCGAGCAGTACTTC
CASSLDGTGLEQYF
>TRBJ2-1|.|TRBV7-2|.|16
TGTGCCAGCAGCCCGCGGACTGGCGCAGGGTACAATGAGCAGTTCTTC
CASSPRTGAGYNEQFF
>TRBJ1-5|.|TRBV7-2|few|16
TGTGCCAGCAGCTTAGAGGCGGGAAGGGGCAATCAGCCCCAGCATTTT
CASSLEAGRGNQPQHF
>TRBJ2-6|TRBD1|TRBV7-9|.|17
TGTGCCACCCCTCCCGGACAGGGTACTTCTGGGGCCAACGTCCTGACTTTC
CATPPGQGTSGANVLTF